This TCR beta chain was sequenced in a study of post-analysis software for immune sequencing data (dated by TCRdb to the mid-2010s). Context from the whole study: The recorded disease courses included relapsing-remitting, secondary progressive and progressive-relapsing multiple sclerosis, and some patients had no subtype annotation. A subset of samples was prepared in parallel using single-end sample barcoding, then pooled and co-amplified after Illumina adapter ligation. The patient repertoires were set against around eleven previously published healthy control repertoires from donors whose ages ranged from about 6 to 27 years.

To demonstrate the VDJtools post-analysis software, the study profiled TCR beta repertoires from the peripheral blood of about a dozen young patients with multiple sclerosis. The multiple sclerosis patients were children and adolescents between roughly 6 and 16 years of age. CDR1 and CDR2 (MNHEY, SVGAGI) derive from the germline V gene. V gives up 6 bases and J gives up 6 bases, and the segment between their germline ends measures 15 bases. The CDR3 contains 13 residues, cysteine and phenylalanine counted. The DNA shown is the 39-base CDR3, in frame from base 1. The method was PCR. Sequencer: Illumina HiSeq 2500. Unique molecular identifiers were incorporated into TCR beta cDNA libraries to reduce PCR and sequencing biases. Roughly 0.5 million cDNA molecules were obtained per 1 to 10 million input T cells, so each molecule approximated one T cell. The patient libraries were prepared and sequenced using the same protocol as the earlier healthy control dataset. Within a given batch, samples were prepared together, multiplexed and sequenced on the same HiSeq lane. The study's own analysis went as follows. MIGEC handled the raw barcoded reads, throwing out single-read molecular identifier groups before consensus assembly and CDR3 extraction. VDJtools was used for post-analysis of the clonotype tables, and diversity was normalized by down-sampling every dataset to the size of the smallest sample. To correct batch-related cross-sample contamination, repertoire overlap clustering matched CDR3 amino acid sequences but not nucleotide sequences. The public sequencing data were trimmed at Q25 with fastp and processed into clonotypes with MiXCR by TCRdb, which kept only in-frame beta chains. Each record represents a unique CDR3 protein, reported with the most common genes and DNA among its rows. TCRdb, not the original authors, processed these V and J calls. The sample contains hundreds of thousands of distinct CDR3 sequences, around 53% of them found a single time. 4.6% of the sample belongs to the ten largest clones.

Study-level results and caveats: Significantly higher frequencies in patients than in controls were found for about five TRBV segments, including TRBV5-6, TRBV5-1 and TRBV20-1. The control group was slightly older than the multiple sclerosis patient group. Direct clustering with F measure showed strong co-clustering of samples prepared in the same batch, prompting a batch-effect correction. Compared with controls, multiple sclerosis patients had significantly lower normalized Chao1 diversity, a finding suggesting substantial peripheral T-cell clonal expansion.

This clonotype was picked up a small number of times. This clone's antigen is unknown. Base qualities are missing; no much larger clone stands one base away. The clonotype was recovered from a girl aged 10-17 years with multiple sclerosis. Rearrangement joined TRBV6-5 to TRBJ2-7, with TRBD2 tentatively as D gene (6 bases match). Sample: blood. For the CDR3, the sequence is CASRRGILAEQYF. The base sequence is TGTGCCAGCAGGAGGGGTATACTAGCCGAGCAGTACTTC.